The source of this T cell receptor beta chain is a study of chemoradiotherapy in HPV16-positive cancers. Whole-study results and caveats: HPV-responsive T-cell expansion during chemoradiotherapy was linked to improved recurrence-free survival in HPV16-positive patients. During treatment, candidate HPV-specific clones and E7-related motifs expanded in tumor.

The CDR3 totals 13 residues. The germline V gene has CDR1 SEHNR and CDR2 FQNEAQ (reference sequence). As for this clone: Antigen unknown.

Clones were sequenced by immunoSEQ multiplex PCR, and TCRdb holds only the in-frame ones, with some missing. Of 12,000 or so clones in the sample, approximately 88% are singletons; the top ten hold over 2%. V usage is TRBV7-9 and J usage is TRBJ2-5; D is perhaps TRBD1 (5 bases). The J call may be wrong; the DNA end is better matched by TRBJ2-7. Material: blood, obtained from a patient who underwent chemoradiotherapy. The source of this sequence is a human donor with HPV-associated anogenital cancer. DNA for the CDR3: TGTGCCAGCAGTTCACAGGAAACCTACGAGCAGTACTTC. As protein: CASSSQETYEQYF.